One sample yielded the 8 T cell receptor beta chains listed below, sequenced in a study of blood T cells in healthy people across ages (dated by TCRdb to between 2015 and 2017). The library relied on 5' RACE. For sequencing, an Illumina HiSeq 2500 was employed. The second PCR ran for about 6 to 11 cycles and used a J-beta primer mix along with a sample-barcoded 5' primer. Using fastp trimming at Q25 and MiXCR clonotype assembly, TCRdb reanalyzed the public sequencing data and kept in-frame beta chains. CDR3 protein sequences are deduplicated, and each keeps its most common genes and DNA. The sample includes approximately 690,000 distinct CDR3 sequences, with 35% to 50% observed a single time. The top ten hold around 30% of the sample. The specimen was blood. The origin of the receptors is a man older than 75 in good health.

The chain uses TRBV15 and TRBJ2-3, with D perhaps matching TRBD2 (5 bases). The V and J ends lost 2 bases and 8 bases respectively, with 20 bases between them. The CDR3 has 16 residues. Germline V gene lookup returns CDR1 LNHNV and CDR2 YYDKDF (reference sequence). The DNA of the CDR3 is TGTGCCACCAGCAGATCCGGGAATAGCGTTAGTTCTACGCAGTATTTT. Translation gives CATSRSGNSVSSTQYF.

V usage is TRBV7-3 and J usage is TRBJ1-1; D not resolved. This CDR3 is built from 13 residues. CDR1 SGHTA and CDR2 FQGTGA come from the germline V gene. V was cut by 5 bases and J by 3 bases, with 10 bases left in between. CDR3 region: CASSVVVDTEAFF. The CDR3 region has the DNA TGTGCCAGCAGCGTCGTCGTGGACACTGAAGCTTTCTTT.

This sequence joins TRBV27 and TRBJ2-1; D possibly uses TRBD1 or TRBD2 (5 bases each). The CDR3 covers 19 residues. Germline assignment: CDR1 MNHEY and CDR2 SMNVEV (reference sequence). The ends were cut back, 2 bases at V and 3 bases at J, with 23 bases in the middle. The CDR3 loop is CASSLVRGRAAADYNEQFF. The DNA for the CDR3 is TGTGCCAGCAGTTTAGTTCGGGGCCGAGCGGCAGCCGACTACAATGAGCAGTTCTTC.

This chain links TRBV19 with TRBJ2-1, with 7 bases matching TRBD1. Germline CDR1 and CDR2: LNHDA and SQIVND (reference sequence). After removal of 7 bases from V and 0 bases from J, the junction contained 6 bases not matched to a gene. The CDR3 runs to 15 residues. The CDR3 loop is CASNLDRSSYNEQFF. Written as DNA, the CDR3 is TGTGCCAGTAACCTGGACAGGAGCTCCTACAATGAGCAGTTCTTC.

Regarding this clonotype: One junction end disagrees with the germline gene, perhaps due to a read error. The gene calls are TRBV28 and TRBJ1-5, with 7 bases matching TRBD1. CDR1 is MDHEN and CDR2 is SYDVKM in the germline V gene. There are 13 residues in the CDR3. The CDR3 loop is CGVRDSPNRPQHF. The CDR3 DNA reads TGTGGGGTAAGGGACAGCCCCAATCGGCCCCAGCATTTT.

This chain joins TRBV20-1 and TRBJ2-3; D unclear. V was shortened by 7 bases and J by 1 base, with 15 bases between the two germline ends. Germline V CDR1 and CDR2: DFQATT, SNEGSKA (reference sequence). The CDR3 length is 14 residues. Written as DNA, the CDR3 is TGCAGTGTTCTACGGAGAGCTGGCACAGATACGCAGTATTTT. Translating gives CSVLRRAGTDTQYF.

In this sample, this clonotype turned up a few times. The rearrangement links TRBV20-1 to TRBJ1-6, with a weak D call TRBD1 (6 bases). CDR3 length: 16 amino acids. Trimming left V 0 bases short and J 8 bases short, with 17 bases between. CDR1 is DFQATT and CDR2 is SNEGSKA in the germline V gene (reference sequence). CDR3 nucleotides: TGCAGTGCTAGAGAGAGGCGGCAGGGGTCAGATTCACCCCTCCACTTT. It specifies CSARERRQGSDSPLHF.

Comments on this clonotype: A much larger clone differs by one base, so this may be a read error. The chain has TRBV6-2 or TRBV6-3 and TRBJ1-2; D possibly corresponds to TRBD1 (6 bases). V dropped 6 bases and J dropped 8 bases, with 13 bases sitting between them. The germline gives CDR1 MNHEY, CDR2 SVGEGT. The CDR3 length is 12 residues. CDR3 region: CASSSRGHGYTF. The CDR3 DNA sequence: TGTGCCAGCAGCTCGCGGGGACACGGCTACACCTTC.